This T cell receptor (beta chain) comes out of a study of cytomegalovirus exposure and HLA in healthy donors. Study outcomes and limitations: It was 164 TCR beta chains that were listed as cytomegalovirus-associated.

Turning to this clone: Its antigen is currently unknown.

The PCR contained 60 Vbeta and 13 Jbeta primers. In the authors' methods: As a later analysis found, there were approximately 80 million unique TCR beta chains, of which approximately 10 million were shared. The table came from immunoSEQ multiplex PCR; TCRdb's copy has only in-frame clones and leaves some out. V and J calls and clone size are given by that table; D and trimming were obtained from the DNA. Seen here are approximately 160,000 clones, 64% observed once, and the top ten hold about 3%. The CDR3 loop spans 17 amino acids. Germline loops: CDR1 SGHVS, CDR2 FQNEAQ. V lost 4 bases, J lost 0 bases, and 17 bases lay in between.

The sequenced material came from PBMCs. The rearrangement joins TRBV7-8 to TRBJ2-3; possible D gene TRBD1, 5 bases. The source is a woman aged 25 to 45 in good health and CMV-seropositive. CDR3 protein: CASSSTRWGVSTDTQYF. The CDR3 bases are TGTGCCAGCAGCTCAACTCGTTGGGGCGTAAGCACAGATACGCAGTATTTT. Complete variable domain (other parts from reference TRBV7-8 and TRBJ2-3): GAGVSQSPRYKVAKRGQDVALRCDPISGHVSLFWYQQALGQGPEFLTYFQNEAQLDKSGLPSDRFFAERPEGSVSTLKIQRTQQEDSAVYLCASSSTRWGVSTDTQYFGPGTRLTVL.